This T cell receptor beta chain derives from a study of cytomegalovirus exposure and HLA in healthy donors. General study results and limits: The authors enumerated 150 to 200 TCR beta chains as linked to cytomegalovirus. Across donors, most TCRs were seen rarely, yet some public ones were widespread. The only immune exposure information that was available was CMV serostatus.

The PCR made use of 60 Vbeta and 13 Jbeta primers. Using immunoSEQ multiplex PCR, the repertoire was profiled, and TCRdb retains in-frame clones only, with some absent. The sample includes 150,000 to 200,000 clones, 77% seen only once; the top ten take 3.7%. This CDR3 comprises 13 residues. V shed 1 base and J shed 7 bases, with 10 bases lying between them. Germline V gene sequence: CDR1 LNHNV, CDR2 YYDKDF (reference sequence). Concerning this clone itself: Its antigen remains unknown.

The sample taken for sequencing was PBMCs. The chain has TRBV15 and TRBJ1-1, with D unclear. This TCR was sampled from a woman aged 55 to 70 in good health and CMV-seropositive. The CDR3 spells CATSRGGEGEAFF. DNA for the CDR3: TGTGCCACCAGCAGAGGCGGGGAGGGTGAAGCTTTCTTT. Full variable domain (outside the CDR3, taken from reference TRBV15 and TRBJ1-1): DAMVIQNPRYQVTQFGKPVTLSCSQTLNHNVMYWYQQKSSQAPKLLFHYYDKDFNNEADTPDNFQSRRPNTSFCFLDIRSPGLGDTAMYLCATSRGGEGEAFFGQGTRLTVV.